The 11 T cell receptor beta chains presented below share a single source sample, sequenced in a study of cytomegalovirus exposure and HLA in healthy donors. 13 Jbeta primers and 60 Vbeta primers were used for the PCR. Profiled with immunoSEQ multiplex PCR; TCRdb holds only in-frame clones, not every one. The sample lists around 140,000 clones; 75% to 85% were seen once. The specimen sequenced was PBMCs. Receptors were obtained from a female donor in good health and CMV-seropositive.

The rearrangement uses TRBV6-1 and TRBJ2-7; 9 bases are a match to TRBD2. CDR1 is MNHNS, CDR2 SASEGT, per germline. The CDR3 contains 15 residues. The ends lost 2 bases at V and 4 bases at J; junction bases unmatched: 6. The CDR3 region has the DNA TGTGCCAGCAGTGAACTGCGGGGGGGAGGATACGAGCAGTACTTC. Amino acid sequence: CASSELRGGGYEQYF.

V and J are TRBV7-2 and TRBJ2-5, with 10 bases that match TRBD1. CDR1 is SGHTA and CDR2 is FQGNSA in the germline V gene. The CDR3 has 17 amino acids. The trim removed 1 base at V and 5 bases at J, leaving 10 bases unmatched. The CDR3 nucleotides are TGTGCCAGCAGCTTAGGGACAGGGGGGCCTCTTAGGGAGACCCAGTACTTC. As protein: CASSLGTGGPLRETQYF.

This clone was detected a few times. CDR3 DNA: TGTGCCAGCAGCTTACCTGGGAGGGAGACCCAGTACTTC. This sequence encodes CASSLPGRETQYF. The V gene is TRBV5-4, the J gene TRBJ2-5, with a weak D call TRBD2 (6 bases). The CDR3 sequence is 13 residues long. Germline V gene sequence: CDR1 SGHNT, CDR2 YYREEE (reference sequence). With 2 bases removed from V and 5 bases from J, the gap between germline ends came to 10 bases.

The rearrangement joins TRBV11-2 to TRBJ2-3; a possible D gene is TRBD2 (7 bases). This CDR3 spans 14 amino acids. Trimming pared 3 bases from V and 4 bases from J, leaving 11 bases between. The germline V gene has CDR1 SGHAT and CDR2 FQNNGV. CDR3 sequence reads: CASSFTGRADTQYF. The CDR3 DNA reads TGTGCCAGCAGCTTCACAGGGAGGGCAGATACGCAGTATTTT.

DNA of the CDR3: TGTGCCACCCGACAGGGGGCCGCTGAAGCTTTCTTT. Protein sequence: CATRQGAAEAFF. V is TRBV19 and J is TRBJ1-1; TRBD1 agrees at 10 bases. V dropped 10 bases and J dropped 6; count of bases not matched to a gene: 5. Germline CDR1 LNHDA, CDR2 SQIVND (reference sequence). CDR3 length: 12 residues.

The V and J genes are TRBV5-1 and TRBJ2-5; maybe TRBD1 (6 bases). The J call may be faulty, since TRBJ2-7 better matches the DNA end. Germline V gene data show CDR1 as SGHRS and CDR2 as YFSETQ. CDR3 length: 13 residues. The CDR3 loop is CASSVRDTYEQYF. CDR3 bases: TGCGCCAGCAGCGTCCGGGACACTTACGAGCAGTACTTC.

This chain uses TRBV29-1 with TRBJ2-3; 9 bases are shared with TRBD1. From germline, CDR1 is SQVTM and CDR2 ANQGSEA. CDR3 length: 13 residues. The junction had 2 bases not matched to a gene; V was cut back by 6 bases and J by 1 base. The CDR3 loop is CSVRTGGTDTQYF. The CDR3 region has the DNA TGCAGCGTGAGGACAGGGGGCACAGATACGCAGTATTTT.

This sequence joins TRBV5-1 and TRBJ2-5, with D possibly being TRBD1 (5 bases). V was pared by 2 bases and J by 3 bases, with 8 bases between. Germline CDR1 reads SGHRS; CDR2 reads YFSETQ. CDR3 size: 13 residues. Here the CDR3 reads CASSFGAEETQYF. CDR3 in DNA: TGCGCCAGCAGCTTTGGGGCCGAAGAGACCCAGTACTTC.

This chain uses TRBV9 with TRBJ2-1, with 7 bases identical to TRBD1. CDR1 is SGDLS and CDR2 is YYNGEE in the germline V gene. Trimming at V came to 0 bases and at J to 0 bases, leaving 0 bases not matched to a gene. The CDR3 is 15 amino acids. The CDR3 DNA sequence: TGTGCCAGCAGCGTAGCAGGGGGCTCCTACAATGAGCAGTTCTTC. This sequence encodes CASSVAGGSYNEQFF.

The chain links TRBV4-1 to TRBJ1-5; TRBD1 agrees at 10 bases. In germline, CDR1 is MGHRA, CDR2 YSYEKL. The trim removed 1 base at V and 6 bases at J, leaving 3 bases unmatched. The CDR3 has 15 amino acids. The CDR3, as DNA: TGCGCCAGCAGCCAAGGACAGGGGGCAGCTCAGCCCCAGCATTTT. This gives the protein CASSQGQGAAQPQHF.

V usage is TRBV5-1 and J usage is TRBJ2-2, with 14 bases aligning to TRBD2. V trimming: 3 bases; J trimming: 7 bases; junction bases outside the gene matches: 5. The CDR3 spans 16 residues. Germline V lookup: CDR1 SGHRS, CDR2 YFSETQ. The CDR3, as DNA: TGCGCCAGCAGCTGGGCCGGGACTAGCGGGGGCGGGGAGCTGTTTTTT. The encoded protein is CASSWAGTSGGGELFF.